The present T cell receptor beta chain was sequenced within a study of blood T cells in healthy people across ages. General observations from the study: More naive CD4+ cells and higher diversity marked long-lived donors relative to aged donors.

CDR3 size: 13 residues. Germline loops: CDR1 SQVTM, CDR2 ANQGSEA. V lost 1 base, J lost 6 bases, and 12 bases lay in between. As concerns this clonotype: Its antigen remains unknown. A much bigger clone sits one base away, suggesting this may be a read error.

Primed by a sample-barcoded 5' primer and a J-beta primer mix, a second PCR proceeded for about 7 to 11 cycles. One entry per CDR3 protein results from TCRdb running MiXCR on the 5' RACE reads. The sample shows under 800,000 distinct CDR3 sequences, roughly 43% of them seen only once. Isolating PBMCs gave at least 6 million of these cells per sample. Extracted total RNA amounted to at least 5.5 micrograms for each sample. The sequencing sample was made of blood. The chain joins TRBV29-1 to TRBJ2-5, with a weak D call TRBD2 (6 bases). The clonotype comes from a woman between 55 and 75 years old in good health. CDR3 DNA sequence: TGCAGCGTTGAAGGCAGGGAGGCGAAGACCCAGTACTTC. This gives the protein CSVEGREAKTQYF.